This T cell receptor (beta chain) appears in the sequencing data of a study of Ad26.COV2.S vaccination and SARS-CoV-2 variants. In the study overall: Intramuscular Ad26.COV2.S at 5x10^10 or 1x10^11 viral particles.

As regards this clone: Its target is not known.

The study, taken as a whole, reports: Spike-specific responses of CD8+ and CD4+ T cells were reported to display substantial breadth after vaccination. Total responses of T cells may have been underestimated by the analyses of TCR breadth and depth.

The CDR3 spans 13 residues. The V gene end was trimmed by 1 base and the J gene end by 7 bases; junction bases not matched to a gene: 0. The germline CDR1 and CDR2 sequences are LGHNT and FRNRAP. The treatment was: around 19 received Ad26.COV2.S at low or high dose, single or two shots; about 5 received placebo; per-sample allocation not given. The samples date from day 63 after the first vaccine or placebo injection. Wuhan-strain spike was delivered by a replication-incompetent Ad26 vector. Here immunoSEQ multiplex PCR was the method, and the copy in TCRdb shows in-frame clones only, minus some. Of approximately 360,000 clones listed, 83% were seen once; the top ten hold around 7.4%.

The clonotype comes from a person aged 18-60 years who received the Ad26.COV2.S COVID-19 vaccine or a placebo. Sequenced here: peripheral blood, sampled in a trial of Ad26.COV2.S vaccine versus placebo. The V call is TRBV12-5, the J call TRBJ1-1, with 10 bases identical to TRBD1. The CDR3 loop reads CASGLGTGGEAFF. The CDR3 DNA is TGTGCTAGTGGTTTGGGGACAGGGGGTGAAGCTTTCTTT. Full variable domain (rest looked up from reference TRBV12-5 and TRBJ1-1): DARVTQTPRHKVTEMGQEVTMRCQPILGHNTVFWYRQTMMQGLELLAYFRNRAPLDDSGMPKDRFSAEMPDATLATLKIQPSEPRDSAVYFCASGLGTGGEAFFGQGTRLTVV.